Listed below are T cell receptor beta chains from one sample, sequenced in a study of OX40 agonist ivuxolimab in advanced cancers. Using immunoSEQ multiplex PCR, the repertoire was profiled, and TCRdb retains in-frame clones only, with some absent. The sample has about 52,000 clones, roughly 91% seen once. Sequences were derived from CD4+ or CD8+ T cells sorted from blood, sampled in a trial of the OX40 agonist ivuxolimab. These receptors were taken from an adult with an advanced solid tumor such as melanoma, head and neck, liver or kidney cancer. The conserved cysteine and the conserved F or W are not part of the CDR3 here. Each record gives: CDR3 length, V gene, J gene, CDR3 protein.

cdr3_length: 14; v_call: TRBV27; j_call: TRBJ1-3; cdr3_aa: ASSLSWGEKGNTIY
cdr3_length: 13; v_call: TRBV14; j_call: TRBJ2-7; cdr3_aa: ASSQGLAGAYEQY
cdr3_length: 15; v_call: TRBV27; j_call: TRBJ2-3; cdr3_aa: ASSFGQGATVADTQY
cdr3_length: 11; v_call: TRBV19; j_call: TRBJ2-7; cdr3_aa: ASSYGPSYEQY
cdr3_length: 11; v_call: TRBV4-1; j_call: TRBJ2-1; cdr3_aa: ASSNDYLNEQF
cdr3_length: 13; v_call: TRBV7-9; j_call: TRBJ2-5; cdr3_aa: ASSGQGDGQETQY
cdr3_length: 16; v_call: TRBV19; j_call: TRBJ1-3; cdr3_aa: ASSTHILRQSSGNTIY
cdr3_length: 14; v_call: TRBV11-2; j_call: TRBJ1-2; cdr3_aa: ASSPFVGTGAFGYT
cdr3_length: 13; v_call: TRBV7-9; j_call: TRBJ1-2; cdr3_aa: ASSLDWDANYGYT
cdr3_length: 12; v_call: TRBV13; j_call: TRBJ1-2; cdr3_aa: ASGGASLNYGYT
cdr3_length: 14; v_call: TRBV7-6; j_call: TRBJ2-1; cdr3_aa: ASSRGLAGVGDEQF
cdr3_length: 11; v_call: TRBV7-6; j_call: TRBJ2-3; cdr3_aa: ASSRRDGDTQY
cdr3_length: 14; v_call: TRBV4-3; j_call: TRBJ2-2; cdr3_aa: ASSPPASGKEEELF
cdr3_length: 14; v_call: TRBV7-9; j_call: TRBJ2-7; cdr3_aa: ASSSTHSGSSYEQY
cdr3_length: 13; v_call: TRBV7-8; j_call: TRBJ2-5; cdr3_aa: ASSPFRDGQETQY
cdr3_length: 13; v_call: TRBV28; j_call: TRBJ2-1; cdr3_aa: ASTKTSGGYNEQF
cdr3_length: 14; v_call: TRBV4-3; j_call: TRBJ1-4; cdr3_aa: ASSQVSLATNEKLF
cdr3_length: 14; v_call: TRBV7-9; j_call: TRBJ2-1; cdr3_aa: ASSSTRGGRASEQF
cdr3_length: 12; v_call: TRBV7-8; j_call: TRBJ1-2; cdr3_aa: ASSLGDRVEGYT
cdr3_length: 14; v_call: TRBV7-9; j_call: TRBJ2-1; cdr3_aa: ASSHPSGSTYNEQF
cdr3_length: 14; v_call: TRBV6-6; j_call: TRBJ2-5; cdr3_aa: ASSYLRDPRGETQY
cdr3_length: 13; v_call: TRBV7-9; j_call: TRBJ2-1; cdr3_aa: ASSSRTGNVNEQF
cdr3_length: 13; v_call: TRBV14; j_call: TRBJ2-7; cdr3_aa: ASSPGLAGGYEQY
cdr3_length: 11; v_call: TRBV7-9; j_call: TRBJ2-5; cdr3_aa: ASSPQRLETQY
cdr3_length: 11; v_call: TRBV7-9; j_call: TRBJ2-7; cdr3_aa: ASSLAVTYEQY
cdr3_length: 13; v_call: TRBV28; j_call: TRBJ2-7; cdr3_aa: ASSLGAGDFYEQY
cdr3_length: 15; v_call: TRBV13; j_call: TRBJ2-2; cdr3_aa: ASSFGFAKGSPGELF